Each of the 26 T cell receptor beta chains below was sequenced from the same sample in a study of blood T cell repertoires in COVID-19. Method: immunoSEQ multiplex PCR; TCRdb's copy keeps in-frame clones and lacks some. The sample lists some 300,000 clones, approximately 88% occurring once. The sequencing sample was made of PBMCs or T cells enriched from blood (not recorded which). The receptors here all came from a woman in her forties who had recovered from COVID-19.

The count of this clone is one. Distinct nucleotide sequences in the sample also encode this CDR3. The V gene is TRBV24-1, the J gene TRBJ2-3; 8 bases map to TRBD1. V lost 4 bases and J lost 3; bases outside the gene matches: 5. CDR1 KGHDR and CDR2 SFDVKD come from the germline V gene. The CDR3 has 15 amino acids. CDR3 sequence (DNA): TGTGCCACCAGTGACCGAACAGGGGGAACAGATACGCAGTATTTT. Translation gives CATSDRTGGTDTQYF.

The CDR3 protein is CASSLTSNYGYTF. The CDR3 bases are TGTGCCAGCAGCTTGACTTCTAACTATGGCTACACCTTC. The chain is built from TRBV5-6 and TRBJ1-2; D not resolved. V lost 1 base to trimming and J lost 0 bases, with 4 bases between them. The germline V gene has CDR1 SGHDT and CDR2 YYEEEE. There are 13 residues in the CDR3.

The V and J genes are TRBV3-1 (or the pseudogene TRBV3-2) and TRBJ1-2; 7 nucleotides align to TRBD1. The germline gives CDR1 LGHDT, CDR2 YNNKEL (reference sequence). The CDR3 has 15 residues. Trimming took 5 bases from V and 1 from J; bases not matched to a gene: 7. CDR3 in DNA: TGTGCCAGCAGCGAAAGACAGGGAAGTAACTATGGCTACACCTTC. As protein: CASSERQGSNYGYTF.

The chain uses TRBV21-1 and TRBJ2-2; the D segment call TRBD2 is taken from the table without a DNA check. TRBV21-1 is classified as a pseudogene. This CDR3 contains 19 residues. CDR3 loop: CASSKVLSGVAANTGELFF. The CDR3 region has the DNA TGTGCCAGCAGCAAAGTTCTAAGCGGGGTAGCCGCGAACACCGGGGAGCTGTTTTTT.

Only one count was recorded for this clone. The chain combines TRBV20-1 with TRBJ2-3; 11 bases map to TRBD2. The CDR3 has 14 amino acids. The V segment lost 3 bases and the J segment 5 bases; nucleotides outside the gene matches: 4. The germline V gene encodes CDR1 DFQATT and CDR2 SNEGSKA (reference sequence). The CDR3 DNA follows: TGCAGTGCTAGTCTTCTAGCGGGAGGAGATACGCAGTATTTT. Translation: CSASLLAGGDTQYF.

The gene calls are TRBV13 and TRBJ1-6; D might be TRBD1 (5 bases). The CDR3 is 14 residues long. Germline V gene lookup returns CDR1 PRHDT and CDR2 FYEKMQ (reference sequence). Trimming stripped 7 bases from V and 9 bases from J, with 16 bases between. The chain's CDR3 is CASNSGRRGSPLHF. For the CDR3, the DNA is TGTGCCAGCAACTCAGGGAGGCGGGGTTCACCCCTCCACTTT. The full variable domain, in which reference TRBV13 and TRBJ1-6 provide the parts outside the CDR3, is AAGVIQSPRHLIKEKRETATLKCYPIPRHDTVYWYQQGPGQDPQFLISFYEKMQSDKGSIPDRFSAQQFSDYHSELNMSSLELGDSALYFCASNSGRRGSPLHFGNGTRLTVT.

The chain has TRBV7-9 and TRBJ1-1, with unresolved D. V lost 1 base to trimming and J lost 7 bases, with 13 bases between them. Germline values: CDR1 SEHNR, CDR2 FQNEAQ (reference sequence). The CDR3 runs to 14 residues. CDR3 loop: CASSLGGQPIEAFF. CDR3 sequence (DNA): TGTGCCAGCAGCTTAGGAGGGCAGCCGATTGAAGCTTTCTTT.

About this clone itself: One junction end disagrees with the germline gene, perhaps due to a read error. The J gene is TRBJ2-5, the V gene TRBV7-7; D is unclear. Germline V lookup: CDR1 SSHAT, CDR2 FNYEAQ (reference sequence). The CDR3 spans 14 residues. CDR3 DNA sequence: TGTGCTAGCAGCTTAACTTTCGTCGGAGAGACCCAGTACTTC. Amino acids: CASSLTFVGETQYF.

This clone was observed a single time. The chain links TRBV6-2 or TRBV6-3 to TRBJ1-1; TRBD1 matches 9 bases. The CDR3 runs to 15 residues. V gave up 0 bases and J gave up 4 bases; unmatched junction bases: 3. Germline CDR1 is MNHEY and CDR2 is SVGEGT. The CDR3 region has the DNA TGTGCCAGCAGTTACTCGGGACAGGGTTTCACTGAAGCTTTCTTT. As protein: CASSYSGQGFTEAFF.

This clone showed up just once. The CDR3 DNA sequence: TGCGCCAGCAGCTCGCAGGGGTTCGACACTGAAGCTTTCTTT. This translates into CASSSQGFDTEAFF. The genes are TRBV5-1 and TRBJ1-1; D possibly corresponds to TRBD1 (6 bases). CDR1 and CDR2 from the germline V gene are SGHRS and YFSETQ. CDR3 length: 14 amino acids. V was cut by 3 bases and J by 3 bases, with 12 bases left in between.

The chain recombines TRBV3-1 (or the pseudogene TRBV3-2) with TRBJ2-4, with 7 bases aligning to TRBD2. J was trimmed by 6 bases and V by 1 base; bases with no gene match: 15. Germline-derived CDR1 and CDR2 are LGHDT and YNNKEL (reference sequence). CDR3 length: 18 amino acids. CDR3 DNA sequence: TGTGCCAGCAGCCAAGTTCCGATCGGCGGGAGTAGTTTAAACATTCAGTACTTC. Its translation: CASSQVPIGGSSLNIQYF.

The chain is built from TRBV5-1 and TRBJ1-3; D remains unclear. V lost 0 bases and J 0 bases, leaving 13 bases between the germline ends. This CDR3 region has 17 residues. CDR1 and CDR2 from the germline V gene are SGHRS and YFSETQ. The CDR3 region is CASSLDDTRSSGNTIYF. The DNA for the CDR3 is TGCGCCAGCAGCTTGGATGACACCCGAAGCTCTGGAAACACCATATATTTT. Based on the CDR3 plus reference TRBV5-1 and TRBJ1-3, the full variable domain is KAGVTQTPRYLIKTRGQQVTLSCSPISGHRSVSWYQQTPGQGLQFLFEYFSETQRNKGNFPGRFSGRQFSNSRSEMNVSTLELGDSALYLCASSLDDTRSSGNTIYFGEGSWLTVV.

The rearrangement uses TRBV10-3 and TRBJ2-1; D is ambiguous. The length of the CDR3 is 12 residues. With 0 bases removed from V and 8 bases from J, the gap between germline ends came to 5 bases. Germline V gene lookup returns CDR1 ENHRY and CDR2 SYGVKD. The CDR3: CAISESGHEQFF. The CDR3 DNA reads as TGTGCCATCAGTGAGTCTGGCCATGAGCAGTTCTTC.

This chain joins TRBV5-1 and TRBJ1-2; 8 bases are shared with TRBD1. V lost 3 bases and J lost 6; bases outside the gene matches: 7. Germline V gene data show CDR1 as SGHRS and CDR2 as YFSETQ. The CDR3 loop spans 14 amino acids. CDR3 DNA sequence: TGCGCCAGCAGCTCCGGACAGGGAACGGATGGCTACACCTTC. Translating it yields CASSSGQGTDGYTF.

The rearrangement uses TRBV19 and TRBJ2-1, with 9 bases identical to TRBD2. This CDR3 spans 13 amino acids. Germline assignment: CDR1 LNHDA and CDR2 SQIVND (reference sequence). V shed 8 bases and J 8 bases; nucleotides not matched to a gene: 7. The chain's CDR3 is CASSSGLAYEQFF. CDR3 sequence (DNA): TGTGCCAGTTCGTCGGGACTAGCCTATGAGCAGTTCTTC.

The chain uses TRBV5-4 and TRBJ1-1; the match to TRBD1 covers 10 bases. The J segment lost 1 base and the V segment lost 3 bases, leaving 6 bases of the junction unmatched. The V gene's germline CDR1 is SGHNT and CDR2 YYREEE (reference sequence). The CDR3 runs to 16 residues. CDR3 region: CASSSRTGGGNTEAFF. The CDR3 DNA follows: TGTGCCAGCAGCTCTCGGACAGGGGGAGGGAACACTGAAGCTTTCTTT.

This chain links TRBV5-1 with TRBJ1-4; 9 positions agree with TRBD1. This CDR3 comprises 16 residues. The ends lost 3 bases at V and 2 bases at J; junction bases unmatched: 5. Per the germline V gene, CDR1 is SGHRS and CDR2 is YFSETQ. CDR3 in amino acids: CASSWGTGMTNEKLFF. For the CDR3, the DNA is TGCGCCAGCAGCTGGGGGACAGGGATGACTAATGAAAAACTGTTTTTT. Full variable domain (missing parts from reference TRBV5-1 and TRBJ1-4): KAGVTQTPRYLIKTRGQQVTLSCSPISGHRSVSWYQQTPGQGLQFLFEYFSETQRNKGNFPGRFSGRQFSNSRSEMNVSTLELGDSALYLCASSWGTGMTNEKLFFGSGTQLSVL.

The genes are TRBV5-6 and TRBJ1-2, with TRBD1 identical over 8 bases. Germline lookup yields CDR1 SGHDT and CDR2 YYEEEE. V was pared by 2 bases and J by 3 bases, with 9 bases of the junction left unmatched. This CDR3 region has 16 residues. In DNA form, the CDR3 reads TGTGCCAGCAGCTTCCTCGGACAGGGTGGGGACTATGGCTACACCTTC. Translation: CASSFLGQGGDYGYTF. Full variable domain (rest looked up from reference TRBV5-6 and TRBJ1-2): DAGVTQSPTHLIKTRGQQVTLRCSPKSGHDTVSWYQQALGQGPQFIFQYYEEEERQRGNFPDRFSGHQFPNYSSELNVNALLLGDSALYLCASSFLGQGGDYGYTFGSGTRLTVV.

The sample holds one count of this clone. The chain has TRBV7-2 and TRBJ1-3, with D possibly TRBD1 on 6 matching bases. Deletions cut 0 bases from V and 3 bases from J, with 15 bases between. Germline assignment: CDR1 SGHTA and CDR2 FQGNSA. The CDR3 runs to 17 residues. In nucleotides, the CDR3 is TGTGCCAGCAGCTTAGCCTCCGGGGGGCTAAGTGGAAACACCATATATTTT. Translated, it gives CASSLASGGLSGNTIYF.

The V call is TRBV3-1 (or the pseudogene TRBV3-2), the J call TRBJ2-3; the match to TRBD2 covers 12 bases. V dropped 2 bases and J dropped 3; count of bases not matched to a gene: 12. The CDR3 is 19 residues long. Germline CDR1 reads LGHDT; CDR2 reads YNNKEL (reference sequence). The CDR3 DNA reads as TGTGCCAGCAGCCAATTTACTAGCGGGGGGCTACTTTCTACAGATACGCAGTATTTT. It specifies CASSQFTSGGLLSTDTQYF.

The chain combines TRBV12-3 or TRBV12-4 with TRBJ1-1; no clear D gene. The CDR3 has 12 residues. The V gene lost 4 bases and the J gene lost 5 bases, with 8 bases spanning the gap. CDR3 nucleotides: TGTGCCAGCAGTTCCCGGGTTACTGAAGCTTTCTTT. Its translation: CASSSRVTEAFF.

The chain carries TRBV30 and TRBJ1-5, with D perhaps TRBD1 (5 bases). The length of the CDR3 is 13 residues. Trimming left V 2 bases short and J 6 bases short, with 11 bases between. Germline V gene data show CDR1 as GTSNPN and CDR2 as SVGIG (reference sequence). CDR3 in amino acids: CAWSSGGTQPQHF. The CDR3 DNA is TGTGCCTGGAGTTCCGGCGGGACTCAGCCCCAGCATTTT. The full variable domain, its missing parts supplied by reference TRBV30 and TRBJ1-5, is SQTIHQWPATLVQPVGSPLSLECTVEGTSNPNLYWYRQAAGRGLQLLFYSVGIGQISSEVPQNLSASRPQDRQFILSSKKLLLSDSGFYLCAWSSGGTQPQHFGDGTRLSIL.

This CDR3 is CASSLKGPDTQYF. Written as DNA, the CDR3 is TGTGCCAGCAGCCTAAAGGGGCCCGATACGCAGTATTTT. The chain uses TRBV27 and TRBJ2-3; the D gene is possibly TRBD1 (5 bases). The V gene lost 6 bases and the J gene lost 6 bases, with 13 bases spanning the gap. The length of the CDR3 is 13 residues. CDR1 MNHEY and CDR2 SMNVEV come from the germline V gene (reference sequence).

V is TRBV25-1 and J is TRBJ1-6; D unclear. There are 14 residues in the CDR3. The germline V gene encodes CDR1 MGHDK and CDR2 SYGVNS. Trimming took 6 bases from V and 0 from J, leaving 6 bases between them. The CDR3 DNA is TGTGCCAGCAGAAGCTACTCCTATAATTCACCCCTCCACTTT. Translating it yields CASRSYSYNSPLHF.

The V and J genes are TRBV9 and TRBJ1-2; TRBD1 aligns across 10 bases. The CDR3 consists of 16 residues. Germline trimming cut 0 bases from V and 8 bases from J; bases unmatched to any gene: 10. CDR1 is SGDLS, CDR2 YYNGEE, per germline. CDR3 protein: CASSVAPGQGREGYTF. In DNA form, the CDR3 reads TGTGCCAGCAGCGTAGCGCCGGGACAGGGGAGAGAAGGCTACACCTTC.

This chain uses TRBV18 with TRBJ2-5, with 8 nucleotides matching TRBD2. The germline CDR1 and CDR2 sequences are KGHSH and LQKENI. The length of the CDR3 is 15 residues. The ends lost 2 bases at V and 2 bases at J; junction bases unmatched: 4. CDR3 amino acids: CASSPRLALQETQYF. The DNA of the CDR3 is TGTGCCAGCTCACCAAGACTAGCGTTACAAGAGACCCAGTACTTC.